This entry lists 22 T cell receptor beta chains sequenced from one sample in a study of CD4 T cells in relation to SARS-CoV-2 and coronaviruses. Method: immunoSEQ multiplex PCR; TCRdb's copy keeps in-frame clones and lacks some. This sample has around 23,000 clones, with 75% to 85% found just once. Antigens for these TCRs are unknown. CD4+ T cells from unexposed donors were obtained before the COVID-19 pandemic (2011-2018). After less than 11 days of culture, CD4+ T cells were isolated. The material sequenced was CD4+ T cells from PBMCs, cultured in vitro. The receptors originated from a human donor in good health.

The CDR3 nucleotides are TGCGCCAGCAGCTTCCTAGCGGGAGGGAGTAGGCAATATAAAGGGCAGTTCTTC. It translates to CASSFLAGGSRQYKGQFF. The chain has TRBV5-1 and TRBJ2-1; 12 bases line up with TRBD2. The CDR3 length is 18 residues. Germline loops: CDR1 SGHRS, CDR2 YFSETQ. With 2 bases clipped from V and 12 bases from J, the junction kept 18 bases outside the gene matches.

This chain links TRBV7-6 with TRBJ2-2; no firm D call. CDR3 length: 15 residues. V was shortened by 1 base and J by 0 bases, with 6 bases between the two germline ends. Germline V gives CDR1 SGHVS, CDR2 FNYEAQ. In DNA, the CDR3 is TGTGCCAGCAGCTTAGGGGGTGCGAACACCGGGGAGCTGTTTTTT. Protein: CASSLGGANTGELFF.

This clone was detected only a few times. This CDR3 reads CASSLGGVGELFF. The CDR3 DNA sequence: TGTGCCAGCAGTTTAGGAGGCGTCGGGGAGCTGTTTTTT. This chain joins TRBV28 and TRBJ2-2; D possibly corresponds to TRBD2 (5 bases). Germline V gene data show CDR1 as MDHEN and CDR2 as SYDVKM. The CDR3 extends over 13 amino acids. V was pared by 2 bases and J by 7 bases, with 8 bases between.

J is TRBJ2-1 and V is TRBV10-3, with D perhaps assigned TRBD1 or TRBD2 (7 bases each). With 3 bases removed from V and 7 bases from J, the gap between germline ends came to 19 bases. This CDR3 is 16 amino acids long. Germline V gene sequence: CDR1 ENHRY, CDR2 SYGVKD. CDR3: CAISEGGGSPRNEQFF. CDR3 nucleotides: TGTGCCATCAGTGAAGGGGGCGGGAGTCCGCGGAATGAGCAGTTCTTC.

V gene TRBV7-2 combines with J gene TRBJ2-1; 13 nucleotides agree with TRBD2. The CDR3 has 15 residues. J was trimmed by 9 bases and V by 2 bases; bases with no gene match: 4. Germline-derived CDR1 and CDR2 are SGHTA and FQGNSA. Written as DNA, the CDR3 is TGTGCCAGCAGCTTAACAACTAGCGGGAGGGGTGAGCAGTTCTTC. This encodes CASSLTTSGRGEQFF.

V and J are TRBV5-1 and TRBJ1-4, with D uncertain. The V gene's germline CDR1 is SGHRS and CDR2 YFSETQ. This CDR3 comprises 15 residues. Trimming pared 0 bases from V and 4 bases from J, leaving 10 bases between. CDR3 in amino acids: CASSLAGSGNEKLFF. For the CDR3, the DNA is TGCGCCAGCAGCTTGGCGGGGTCGGGTAATGAAAAACTGTTTTTT.

This clone came up a few times. The chain joins TRBV9 to TRBJ2-7; D is uncertain. V shed 4 bases and J shed 3 bases, with 17 bases lying between them. CDR1 is SGDLS and CDR2 is YYNGEE in the germline V gene. The CDR3 is 15 amino acids. The CDR3 bases are TGTGCCAGCAGCCTTACTCCAAATAGTTTCTACGAGCAGTACTTC. It specifies CASSLTPNSFYEQYF.

The chain recombines TRBV11-2 with TRBJ1-1; maybe TRBD1 (6 bases). V gave up 6 bases and J gave up 3 bases, with 14 bases separating them. This CDR3 spans 14 amino acids. Germline V gene data show CDR1 as SGHAT and CDR2 as FQNNGV. For the CDR3, the DNA is TGTGCCAGCAGGAACGAACAGGGCTACACTGAAGCTTTCTTT. Its translation is CASRNEQGYTEAFF.

The chain carries TRBV10-2 and TRBJ1-4; D unresolved. The V gene's germline CDR1 is WSHSY and CDR2 SAAADI. The V end lost 3 bases, the J end lost 2 bases, and 10 bases lay between the germline ends. The CDR3 extends over 15 amino acids. The CDR3 nucleotides read TGCGCCAGCAGTGACGTGTTGGGGACTAATGAAAAACTGTTTTTT. It yields the protein CASSDVLGTNEKLFF.

This chain connects TRBV5-1 to TRBJ1-3; unclear D gene. The CDR3 extends over 14 amino acids. The V end was cut by 5 bases, the J end by 4 bases, with 13 bases between. Per the germline V gene, CDR1 is SGHRS and CDR2 is YFSETQ. The CDR3 reads CASRPGVSGNTIYF. The CDR3 DNA is TGCGCCAGCAGGCCGGGTGTGTCAGGAAACACCATATATTTT.

This chain uses TRBV12-3 or TRBV12-4 with TRBJ1-1; D gene unclear. V was cut by 4 bases and J by 4 bases, with 10 bases left in between. This CDR3 has 13 residues. The CDR3 region is CASSSSSTTEAFF. The CDR3 DNA sequence: TGTGCCAGCAGTTCCTCGTCGACCACTGAAGCTTTCTTT.

This clone was counted only a few times. The rearrangement joins TRBV18 to TRBJ1-2; a possible D gene is TRBD1 (5 bases). Germline V CDR1 and CDR2: KGHSH, LQKENI. V shed 3 bases and J shed 4 bases, with 21 bases lying between them. The CDR3 spans 17 residues. CDR3 in amino acids: CASSPLSGNGLSYGYTF. In nucleotides, the CDR3 is TGTGCCAGCTCACCCCTCTCAGGGAATGGACTTAGCTATGGCTACACCTTC.

This clone was seen more than once but under ten times. The chain links TRBV5-1 to TRBJ1-1, with a possible D match to TRBD1 (6 bases). The germline V gene encodes CDR1 SGHRS and CDR2 YFSETQ. The CDR3 sequence is 15 residues long. Deletions cut 4 bases from V and 0 bases from J, with 13 bases between. CDR3 residues: CASSLAGTMNTEAFF. DNA of the CDR3: TGCGCCAGCAGCCTTGCCGGGACAATGAACACTGAAGCTTTCTTT.

The rearrangement joins TRBV5-6 to TRBJ2-7; TRBD1 is a possible D gene (5 bases). Trimming took off 4 bases at V and 3 bases at J, with 11 bases between the two ends. The CDR3 consists of 13 residues. CDR1 and CDR2 from the germline V gene are SGHDT and YYEEEE. The CDR3 sequence is CASSRPGFYEQYF. The CDR3 region has the DNA TGTGCCAGCAGCCGTCCAGGGTTCTACGAGCAGTACTTC.

The chain recombines TRBV6-5 with TRBJ1-5; D is unresolved. Trimming stripped 6 bases from V and 1 base from J, with 13 bases between. This CDR3 contains 15 residues. Germline CDR1 MNHEY, CDR2 SVGAGI. CDR3 in amino acids: CASRRTEESNQPQHF. The CDR3, as DNA: TGTGCCAGCAGGAGGACGGAAGAAAGCAATCAGCCCCAGCATTTT.

The chain employs TRBV24-1 and TRBJ2-7; perhaps TRBD2 as D (5 bases). V shed 3 bases and J shed 4 bases, with 18 bases lying between them. Germline V gene data show CDR1 as KGHDR and CDR2 as SFDVKD. The CDR3 is 16 residues long. The CDR3, as DNA: TGTGCCACCAGTGATCGGAGGAGCCCGAACCCTTACGAGCAGTACTTC. It specifies CATSDRRSPNPYEQYF.

The chain joins TRBV24-1 to TRBJ1-1; 7 bases are shared with TRBD1. V lost 6 bases and J lost 7; bases outside the gene matches: 7. The CDR3 is 13 residues long. CDR1 and CDR2 (germline): KGHDR, SFDVKD. The DNA of the CDR3 is TGTGCCACCAGTTCCACAGGGGATAGTGAAGCTTTCTTT. It codes for CATSSTGDSEAFF.

This chain joins TRBV29-1 and TRBJ2-7; 8 bases line up with TRBD1. V was pared by 4 bases and J by 4 bases, with 12 bases of the junction left unmatched. This CDR3 has 15 amino acids. The germline CDR1 and CDR2 sequences are SQVTM and ANQGSEA. The CDR3 DNA reads as TGCAGCGTTGTTTTCCGACAGGGGACAGGTTACGAGCAGTACTTC. Amino acid sequence: CSVVFRQGTGYEQYF.

The rearrangement joins TRBV5-1 to TRBJ2-7; 10 positions match TRBD2. Trimming removed 5 bases from V and 3 bases from J; junction bases left unmatched: 5. Germline assignment: CDR1 SGHRS and CDR2 YFSETQ. The CDR3 runs to 14 residues. The DNA for the CDR3 is TGCGCCAGCAGAATAAGGACTAGCGGCTACGAGCAGTACTTC. This sequence encodes CASRIRTSGYEQYF.

The gene calls are TRBV19 and TRBJ2-6; tentatively, D is TRBD1 or TRBD2 (5 bases each). Trimming left V 8 bases short and J 2 bases short, with 13 bases between. Germline assignment: CDR1 LNHDA and CDR2 SQIVND (reference sequence). CDR3 length: 15 residues. CDR3 loop: CASRRDLAGANVLTF. In DNA, the CDR3 is TGTGCCAGTCGCAGGGACCTTGCTGGGGCCAACGTCCTGACTTTC.

The chain uses TRBV5-1 and TRBJ1-3, with no clear D. The CDR3 length is 14 residues. Trimming left V 1 base short and J 0 bases short, with 5 bases between. Germline V CDR1 and CDR2: SGHRS, YFSETQ. CDR3 region: CASSLTFSGNTIYF. CDR3 sequence (DNA): TGCGCCAGCAGCTTGACATTCTCTGGAAACACCATATATTTT.

The gene calls are TRBV7-9 and TRBJ2-6; D is ambiguous. V lost 5 bases to trimming and J lost 0 bases, with 14 bases between them. The V gene's germline CDR1 is SEHNR and CDR2 FQNEAQ (reference sequence). This CDR3 is built from 17 residues. CDR3 residues: CASSDKTGDSGANVLTF. CDR3 DNA: TGTGCCAGCAGCGATAAGACTGGGGACTCTGGGGCCAACGTCCTGACTTTC.